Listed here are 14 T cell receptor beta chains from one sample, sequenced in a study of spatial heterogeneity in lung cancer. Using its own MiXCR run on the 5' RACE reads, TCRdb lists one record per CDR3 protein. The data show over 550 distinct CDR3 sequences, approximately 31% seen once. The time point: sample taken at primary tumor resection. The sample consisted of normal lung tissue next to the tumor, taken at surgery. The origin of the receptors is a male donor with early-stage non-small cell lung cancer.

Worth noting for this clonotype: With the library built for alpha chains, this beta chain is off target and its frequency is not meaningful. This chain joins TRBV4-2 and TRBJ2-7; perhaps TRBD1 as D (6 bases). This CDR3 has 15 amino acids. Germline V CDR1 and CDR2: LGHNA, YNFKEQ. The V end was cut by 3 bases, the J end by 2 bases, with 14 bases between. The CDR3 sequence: CASSQRIGGTYEQYF. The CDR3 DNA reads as TGTGCCAGCAGCCAGCGGATAGGGGGTACCTACGAGCAGTACTTC.

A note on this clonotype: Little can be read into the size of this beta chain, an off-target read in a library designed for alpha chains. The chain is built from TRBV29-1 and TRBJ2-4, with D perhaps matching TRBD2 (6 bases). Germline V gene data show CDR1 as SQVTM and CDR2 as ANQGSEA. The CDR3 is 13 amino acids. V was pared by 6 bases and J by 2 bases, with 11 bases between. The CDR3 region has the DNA TGCAGCGTCGAGGAGGGTTCCAAAAACATTCAGTACTTC. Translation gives CSVEEGSKNIQYF. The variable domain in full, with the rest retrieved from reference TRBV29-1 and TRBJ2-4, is SAVISQKPSRDICQRGTSLTIQCQVDSQVTMMFWYRQQPGQSLTLIATANQGSEATYESGFVIDKFPISRPNLTFSTLTVSNMSPEDSSIYLCSVEEGSKNIQYFGAGTRLSVL.

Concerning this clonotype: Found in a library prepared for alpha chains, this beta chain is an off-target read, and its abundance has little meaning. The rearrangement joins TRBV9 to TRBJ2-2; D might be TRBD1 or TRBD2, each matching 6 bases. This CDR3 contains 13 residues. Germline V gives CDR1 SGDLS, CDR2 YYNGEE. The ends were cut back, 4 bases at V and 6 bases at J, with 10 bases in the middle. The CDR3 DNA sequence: TGTGCCAGCAGCTCCCGGGGGCCCGGGGAGCTGTTTTTT. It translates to CASSSRGPGELFF.

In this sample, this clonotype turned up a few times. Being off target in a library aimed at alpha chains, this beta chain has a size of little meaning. CDR3 nucleotide sequence: TGTGCCAGCAGTTTATGGACAGGGGGCAATGAGCAGTTCTTC. Encoded protein: CASSLWTGGNEQFF. This chain links TRBV27 with TRBJ2-1; 10 bases are a match to TRBD1. The V and J ends lost 1 base and 6 bases, in that order; junction bases with no gene match: 0. Germline V CDR1 and CDR2: MNHEY, SMNVEV (reference sequence). This CDR3 comprises 14 residues.

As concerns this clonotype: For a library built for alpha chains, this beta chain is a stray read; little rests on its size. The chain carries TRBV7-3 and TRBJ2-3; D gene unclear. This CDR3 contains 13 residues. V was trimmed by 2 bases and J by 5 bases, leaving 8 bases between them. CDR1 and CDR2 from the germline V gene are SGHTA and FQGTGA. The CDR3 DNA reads TGTGCCAGCAGCTTAGTACGAGAAGATACGCAGTATTTT. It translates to CASSLVREDTQYF.

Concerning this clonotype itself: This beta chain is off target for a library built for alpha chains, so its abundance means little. The DNA for the CDR3 is TGTGCCAGCAGCCCTACGTCCCCCGGGTGGAATGAGCAGTTCTTC. Encoded protein: CASSPTSPGWNEQFF. The rearrangement joins TRBV7-9 to TRBJ2-1; D remains unclear. This CDR3 has 15 amino acids. Germline CDR1 and CDR2: SEHNR and FQNEAQ (reference sequence). Deletions cut 5 bases from V and 7 bases from J, with 18 bases between.

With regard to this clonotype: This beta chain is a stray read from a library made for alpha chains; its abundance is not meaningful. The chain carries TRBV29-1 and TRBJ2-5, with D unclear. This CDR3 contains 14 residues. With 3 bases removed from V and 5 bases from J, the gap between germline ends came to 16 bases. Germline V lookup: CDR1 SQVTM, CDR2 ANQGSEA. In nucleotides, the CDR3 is TGCAGCGTTGACCAACAGCCTACACAGGAGACCCAGTACTTC. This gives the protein CSVDQQPTQETQYF.

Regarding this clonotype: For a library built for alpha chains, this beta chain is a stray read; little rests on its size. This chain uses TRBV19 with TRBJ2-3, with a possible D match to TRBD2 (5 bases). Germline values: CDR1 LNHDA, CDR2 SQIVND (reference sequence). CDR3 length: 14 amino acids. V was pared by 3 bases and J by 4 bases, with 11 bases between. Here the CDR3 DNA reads TGTGCCAGTAGTATCGGGCTAGCAGCAGATACGCAGTATTTT. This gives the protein CASSIGLAADTQYF.

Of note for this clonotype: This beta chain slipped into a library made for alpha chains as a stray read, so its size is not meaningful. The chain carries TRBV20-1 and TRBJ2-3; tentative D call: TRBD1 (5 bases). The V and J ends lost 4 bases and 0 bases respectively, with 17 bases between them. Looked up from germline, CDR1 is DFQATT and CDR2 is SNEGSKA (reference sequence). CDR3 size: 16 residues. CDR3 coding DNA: TGCAGTGCTAAACTTACAAGGGGTCCTAGCACAGATACGCAGTATTTT. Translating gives CSAKLTRGPSTDTQYF.

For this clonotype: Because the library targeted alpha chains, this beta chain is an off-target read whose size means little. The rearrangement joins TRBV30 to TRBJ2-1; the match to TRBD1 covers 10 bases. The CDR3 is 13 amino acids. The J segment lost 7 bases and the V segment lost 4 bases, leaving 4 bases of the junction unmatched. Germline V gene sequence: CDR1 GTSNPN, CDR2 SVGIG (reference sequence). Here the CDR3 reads CAWTLGQGNEQFF. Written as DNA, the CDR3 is TGTGCCTGGACCCTGGGACAGGGGAATGAGCAGTTCTTC.

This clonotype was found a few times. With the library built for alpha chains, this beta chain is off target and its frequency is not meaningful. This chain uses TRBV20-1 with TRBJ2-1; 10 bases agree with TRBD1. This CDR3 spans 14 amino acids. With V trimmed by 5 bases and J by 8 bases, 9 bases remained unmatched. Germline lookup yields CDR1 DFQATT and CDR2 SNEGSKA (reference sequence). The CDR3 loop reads CSAPWTGGFHEQFF. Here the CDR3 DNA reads TGCAGTGCTCCCTGGACAGGGGGATTTCATGAGCAGTTCTTC.

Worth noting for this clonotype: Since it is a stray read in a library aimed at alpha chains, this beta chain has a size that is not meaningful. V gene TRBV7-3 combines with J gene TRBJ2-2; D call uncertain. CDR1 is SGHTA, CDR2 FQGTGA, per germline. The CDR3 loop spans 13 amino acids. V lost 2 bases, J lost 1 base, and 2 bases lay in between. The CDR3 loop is CASSLGNTGELFF. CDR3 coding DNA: TGTGCCAGCAGCTTAGGGAACACCGGGGAGCTGTTTTTT. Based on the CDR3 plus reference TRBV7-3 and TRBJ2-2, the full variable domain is GAGVSQTPSNKVTEKGKYVELRCDPISGHTALYWYRQSLGQGPEFLIYFQGTGAADDSGLPNDRFFAVRPEGSVSTLKIQRTERGDSAVYLCASSLGNTGELFFGEGSRLTVL.

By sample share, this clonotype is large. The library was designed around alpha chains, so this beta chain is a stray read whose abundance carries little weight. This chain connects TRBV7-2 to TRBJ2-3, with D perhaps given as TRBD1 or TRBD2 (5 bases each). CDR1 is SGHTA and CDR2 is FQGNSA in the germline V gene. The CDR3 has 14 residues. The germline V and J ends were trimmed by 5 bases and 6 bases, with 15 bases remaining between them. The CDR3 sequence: CASSPGRRKDTQYF. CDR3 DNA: TGTGCCAGCAGCCCGGGACGGCGCAAGGATACGCAGTATTTT. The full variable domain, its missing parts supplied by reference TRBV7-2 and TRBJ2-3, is GAGVSQSPSNKVTEKGKDVELRCDPISGHTALYWYRQSLGQGLEFLIYFQGNSAPDKSGLPSDRFSAERTGGSVSTLTIQRTQQEDSAVYLCASSPGRRKDTQYFGPGTRLTVL.

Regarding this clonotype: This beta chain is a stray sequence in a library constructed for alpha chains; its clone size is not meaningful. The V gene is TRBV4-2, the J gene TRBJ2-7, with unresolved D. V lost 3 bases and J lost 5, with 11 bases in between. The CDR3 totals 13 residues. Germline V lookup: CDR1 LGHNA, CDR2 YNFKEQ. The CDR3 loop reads CASSQGYNDEQYF. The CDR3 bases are TGTGCCAGCAGCCAGGGCTATAACGACGAGCAGTACTTC.